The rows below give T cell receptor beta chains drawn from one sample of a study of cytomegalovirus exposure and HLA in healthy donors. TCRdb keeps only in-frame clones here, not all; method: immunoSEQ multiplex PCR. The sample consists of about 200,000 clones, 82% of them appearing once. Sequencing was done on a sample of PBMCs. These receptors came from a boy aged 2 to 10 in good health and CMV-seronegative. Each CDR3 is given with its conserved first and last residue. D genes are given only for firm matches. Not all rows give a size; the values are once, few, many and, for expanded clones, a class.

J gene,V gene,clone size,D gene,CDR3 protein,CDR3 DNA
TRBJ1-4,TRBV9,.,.,CASSVVPQVENEKLFF,TGTGCCAGCAGCGTAGTTCCACAGGTCGAGAATGAAAAACTGTTTTTT
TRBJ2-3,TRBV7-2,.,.,CASSYRQALTDTQYF,TGTGCCAGCAGCTACAGACAGGCTCTCACAGATACGCAGTATTTT
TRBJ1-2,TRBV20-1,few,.,CSARTDYGYTF,TGCAGTGCTCGGACAGACTATGGCTACACCTTC
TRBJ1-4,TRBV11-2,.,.,CASSVRGEKLFF,TGTGCCAGCAGCGTCCGCGGTGAAAAACTGTTTTTT
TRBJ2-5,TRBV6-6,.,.,CASSYMGAGQETQYF,TGTGCCAGCAGTTACATGGGGGCCGGCCAAGAGACCCAGTACTTC
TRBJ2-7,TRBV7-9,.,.,CASSLGGGVLKEQYF,TGTGCCAGCAGCTTAGGAGGGGGGGTTTTAAAAGAGCAGTACTTC
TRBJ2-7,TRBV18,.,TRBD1,CASSPGQGSYEQYF,TGTGCCAGCTCACCGGGACAGGGAAGCTACGAGCAGTACTTC
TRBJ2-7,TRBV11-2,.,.,CASSLASSYEQYF,TGTGCCAGCAGCTTAGCGAGCTCCTACGAGCAGTACTTC
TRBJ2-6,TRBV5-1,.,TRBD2,CASSPGTRSGANGLTF,TGCGCCAGCAGCCCGGGGACTAGGTCCGGGGCCAACGGCCTGACTTTC
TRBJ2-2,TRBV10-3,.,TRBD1,CAISANTGGRVGTGELFF,TGTGCCATCAGTGCAAACACAGGGGGCCGGGTCGGCACCGGGGAGCTGTTTTTT
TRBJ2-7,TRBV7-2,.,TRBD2,CASSLASGGSYEQYF,TGTGCCAGCAGCTTAGCAAGCGGGGGCTCCTACGAGCAGTACTTC
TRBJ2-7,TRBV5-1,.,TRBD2,CASSWTEERGDYEQYF,TGCGCCAGCAGCTGGACTGAAGAGCGGGGGGATTACGAGCAGTACTTC
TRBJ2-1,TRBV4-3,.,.,CASSQVGGGEFYNEQFF,TGCGCCAGCAGCCAAGTCGGAGGGGGGGAGTTTTACAATGAGCAGTTCTTC
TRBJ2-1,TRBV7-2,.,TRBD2,CASSPRLAGAYNEQFF,TGTGCCAGCAGCCCCCGACTAGCGGGGGCCTACAATGAGCAGTTCTTC
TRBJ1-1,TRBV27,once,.,CASRTAGPNTEAFF,TGTGCCAGCAGGACAGCCGGACCGAACACTGAAGCTTTCTTT
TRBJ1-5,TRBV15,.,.,CATSRDHQGNSNQPQHF,TGTGCCACCAGCAGAGATCACCAGGGGAATAGCAATCAGCCCCAGCATTTT
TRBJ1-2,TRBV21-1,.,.,CASSKVPGNYGYTF,TGTGCCAGCAGCAAAGTCCCCGGGAACTATGGCTACACCTTC
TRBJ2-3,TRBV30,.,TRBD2,CAWSAGGGDTQYF,TGTGCCTGGAGCGCAGGCGGGGGGGATACGCAGTATTTT
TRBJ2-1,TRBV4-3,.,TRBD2,CASSQGIGGGNNEQFF,TGCGCCAGCAGCCAAGGTATCGGGGGGGGGAACAATGAGCAGTTCTTC
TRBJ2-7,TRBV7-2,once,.,CASSLDRVYEQYF,TGTGCCAGCAGCTTGGACAGAGTCTACGAGCAGTACTTC
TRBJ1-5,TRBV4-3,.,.,CASSQDEGSNQPQHF,TGCGCCAGCAGCCAAGACGAGGGAAGCAATCAGCCCCAGCATTTT
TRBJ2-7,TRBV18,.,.,CASSPSVSYEQYF,TGTGCCAGCTCACCATCAGTCTCCTACGAGCAGTACTTC
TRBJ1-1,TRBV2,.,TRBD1,CASSGQGARNTEAFF,TGTGCCAGCAGTGGACAGGGGGCCAGAAACACTGAAGCTTTCTTT
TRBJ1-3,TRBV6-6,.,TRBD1,CASSYYRGSSGNTIYF,TGTGCCAGCAGTTACTACAGGGGGAGCTCTGGAAACACCATATATTTT
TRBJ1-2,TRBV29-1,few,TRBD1,CSIRAGGSDGYTF,TGCAGCATACGAGCAGGGGGCTCGGATGGCTACACCTTC
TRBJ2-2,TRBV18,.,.,CASSPRWGSNTGELFF,TGTGCCAGCTCACCAAGGTGGGGCTCGAACACCGGGGAGCTGTTTTTT
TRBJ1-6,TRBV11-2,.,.,CASSARPGGNSPLHF,TGTGCCAGCAGCGCCCGACCTGGGGGGAATTCACCCCTCCACTTT
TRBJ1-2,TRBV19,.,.,CASSGPGGGYTF,TGTGCCAGTAGTGGCCCCGGCGGAGGCTACACCTTC
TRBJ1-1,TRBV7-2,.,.,CASSLAWGHLNTEAFF,TGTGCCAGCAGCTTAGCATGGGGGCATTTGAACACTGAAGCTTTCTTT
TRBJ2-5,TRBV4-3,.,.,CASSQTPGTQAETQYF,TGCGCCAGCAGCCAAACCCCGGGAACCCAAGCGGAGACCCAGTACTTC
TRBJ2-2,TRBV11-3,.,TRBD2,CASSPERGRYTGELFF,TGTGCCAGCAGCCCTGAGCGGGGGAGGTACACCGGGGAGCTGTTTTTT
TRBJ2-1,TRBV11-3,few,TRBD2,CASSLGTSGGANEQFF,TGTGCCAGCAGCTTAGGGACTAGCGGGGGGGCAAATGAGCAGTTCTTC
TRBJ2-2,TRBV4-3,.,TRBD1,CASSQEYGTGVTGELFF,TGCGCCAGCAGCCAAGAATACGGAACAGGGGTCACCGGGGAGCTGTTTTTT
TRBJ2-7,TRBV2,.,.,CAIGDTQKGEQYF,TGTGCCATCGGGGACACTCAAAAGGGCGAGCAGTACTTC
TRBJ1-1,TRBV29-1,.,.,CSVEDEWGGEAFF,TGCAGCGTTGAAGATGAATGGGGGGGTGAAGCTTTCTTT
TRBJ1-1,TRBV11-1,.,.,CASSLALSGENTEAFF,TGTGCCAGCAGCTTAGCCCTATCAGGGGAGAACACTGAAGCTTTCTTT
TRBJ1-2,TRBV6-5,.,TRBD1,CASSYQSGTANYGYTF,TGTGCCAGCAGTTACCAGTCCGGGACAGCTAACTATGGCTACACCTTC
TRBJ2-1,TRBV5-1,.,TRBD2,CASSSDRGVGYNEQFF,TGCGCCAGCAGCTCCGACCGGGGGGTCGGCTACAATGAGCAGTTCTTC
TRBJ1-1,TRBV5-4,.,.,CASSLGGRANTEAFF,TGTGCCAGCAGCTTAGGGGGAAGGGCGAACACTGAAGCTTTCTTT
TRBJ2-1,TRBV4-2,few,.,CASSRTPHITSSYNEQFF,TGTGCCAGCAGCCGGACGCCGCATATCACTAGCTCCTACAATGAGCAGTTCTTC
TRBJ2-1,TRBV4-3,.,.,CASSQEGGAGPSNEQFF,TGCGCCAGCAGCCAAGAAGGGGGGGCAGGGCCCTCGAATGAGCAGTTCTTC
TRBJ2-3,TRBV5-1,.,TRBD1,CASSSGTASTDTQYF,TGCGCCAGCAGCTCCGGGACAGCTAGCACAGATACGCAGTATTTT
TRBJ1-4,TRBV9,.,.,CASFQQPTTNEKLFF,TGTGCCAGCTTTCAACAACCGACAACTAATGAAAAACTGTTTTTT
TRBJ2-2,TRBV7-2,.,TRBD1,CASSLAGTGGGGELFF,TGTGCCAGCAGCCTAGCCGGGACAGGGGGAGGCGGGGAGCTGTTTTTT
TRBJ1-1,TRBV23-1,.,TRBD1,CASSPTGDGEAFF,TGCGCCAGCAGTCCTACAGGGGACGGTGAAGCTTTCTTT